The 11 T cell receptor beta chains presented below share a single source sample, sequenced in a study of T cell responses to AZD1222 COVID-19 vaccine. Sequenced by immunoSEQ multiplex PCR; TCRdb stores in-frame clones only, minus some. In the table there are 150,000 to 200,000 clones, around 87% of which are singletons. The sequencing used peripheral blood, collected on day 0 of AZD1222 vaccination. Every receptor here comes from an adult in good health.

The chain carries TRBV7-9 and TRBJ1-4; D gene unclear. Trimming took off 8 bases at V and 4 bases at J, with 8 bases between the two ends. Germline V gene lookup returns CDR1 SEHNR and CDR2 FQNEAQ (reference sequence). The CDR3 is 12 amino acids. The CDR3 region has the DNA TGTGCCAGCTCTGGCCTTAATGAAAAACTGTTTTTT. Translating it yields CASSGLNEKLFF.

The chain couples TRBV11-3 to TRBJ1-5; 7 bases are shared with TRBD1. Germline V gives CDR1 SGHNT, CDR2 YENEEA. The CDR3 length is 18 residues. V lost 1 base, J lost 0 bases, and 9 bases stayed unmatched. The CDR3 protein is CASSLAFRQGPSNQPQHF. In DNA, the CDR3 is TGTGCCAGCAGCTTAGCCTTCCGACAGGGCCCTAGCAATCAGCCCCAGCATTTT.

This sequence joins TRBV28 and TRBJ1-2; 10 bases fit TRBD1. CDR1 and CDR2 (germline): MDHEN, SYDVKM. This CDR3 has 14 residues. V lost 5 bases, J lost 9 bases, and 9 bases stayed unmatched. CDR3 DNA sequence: TGTGCCAGCAGTACCCCCGGGACAGGGGTCCGCTACACCTTC. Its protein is CASSTPGTGVRYTF.

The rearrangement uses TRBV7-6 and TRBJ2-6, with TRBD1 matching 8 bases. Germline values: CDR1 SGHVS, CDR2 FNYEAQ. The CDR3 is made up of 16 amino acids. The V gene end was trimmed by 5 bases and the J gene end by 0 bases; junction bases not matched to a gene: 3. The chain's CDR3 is CASSVGQGSGANVLTF. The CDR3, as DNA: TGTGCCAGCAGCGTAGGACAGGGCTCTGGGGCCAACGTCCTGACTTTC. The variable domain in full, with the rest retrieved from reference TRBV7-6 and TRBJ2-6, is GAGVSQSPRYKVTKRGQDVALRCDPISGHVSLYWYRQALGQGPEFLTYFNYEAQQDKSGLPNDRFSAERPEGSISTLTIQRTEQRDSAMYRCASSVGQGSGANVLTFGAGSRLTVL.

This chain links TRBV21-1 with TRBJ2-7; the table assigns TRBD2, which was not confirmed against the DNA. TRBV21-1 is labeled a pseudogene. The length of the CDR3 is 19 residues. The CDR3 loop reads CASSKSGTSGRAMVDEQYF. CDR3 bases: TGTGCCAGCAGCAAGTCCGGGACTAGCGGGAGGGCGATGGTCGACGAGCAGTACTTC.

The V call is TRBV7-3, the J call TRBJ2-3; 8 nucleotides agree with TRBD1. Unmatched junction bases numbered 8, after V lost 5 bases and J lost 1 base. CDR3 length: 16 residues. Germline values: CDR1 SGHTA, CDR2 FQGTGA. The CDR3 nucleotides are TGTGCCAGCAGCCCGCAGGGGGCGCTCCGCACAGATACGCAGTATTTT. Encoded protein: CASSPQGALRTDTQYF.

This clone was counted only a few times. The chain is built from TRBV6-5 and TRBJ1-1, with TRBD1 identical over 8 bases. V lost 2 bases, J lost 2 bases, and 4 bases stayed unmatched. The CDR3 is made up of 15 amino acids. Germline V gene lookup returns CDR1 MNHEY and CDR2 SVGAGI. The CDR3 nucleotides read TGTGCCAGCAGTTACCTACAGGGGGGAAACACTGAAGCTTTCTTT. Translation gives CASSYLQGGNTEAFF.

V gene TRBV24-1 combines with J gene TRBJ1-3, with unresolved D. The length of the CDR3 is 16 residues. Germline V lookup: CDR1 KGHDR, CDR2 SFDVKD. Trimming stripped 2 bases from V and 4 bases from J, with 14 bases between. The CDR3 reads CATSDSGNLAGNTIYF. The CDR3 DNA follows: TGTGCCACCAGTGATTCGGGGAACCTGGCGGGAAACACCATATATTTT.

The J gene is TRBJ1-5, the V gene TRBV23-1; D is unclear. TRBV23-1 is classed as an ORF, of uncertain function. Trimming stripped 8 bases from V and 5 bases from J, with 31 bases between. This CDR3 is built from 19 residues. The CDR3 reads CASEGSWGTERQADQPQHF. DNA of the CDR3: TGCGCCAGCGAAGGGTCATGGGGTACTGAAAGGCAGGCGGATCAGCCCCAGCATTTT.

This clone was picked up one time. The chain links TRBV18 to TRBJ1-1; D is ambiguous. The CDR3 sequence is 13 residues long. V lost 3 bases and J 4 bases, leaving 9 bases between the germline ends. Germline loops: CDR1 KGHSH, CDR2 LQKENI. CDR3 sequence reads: CASSPPLSTEAFF. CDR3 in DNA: TGTGCCAGCTCACCTCCCCTAAGCACTGAAGCTTTCTTT.

The CDR3 loop reads CASSWDRGSTIYF. The DNA for the CDR3 is TGTGCCAGCAGCTGGGACAGGGGGAGCACCATATATTTT. The chain combines TRBV5-4 with TRBJ1-3; TRBD1 matches at 11 bases. The junction had 2 bases not matched to a gene; V was cut back by 3 bases and J by 9 bases. The CDR3 contains 13 residues. Germline CDR1 and CDR2: SGHNT and YYREEE (reference sequence).